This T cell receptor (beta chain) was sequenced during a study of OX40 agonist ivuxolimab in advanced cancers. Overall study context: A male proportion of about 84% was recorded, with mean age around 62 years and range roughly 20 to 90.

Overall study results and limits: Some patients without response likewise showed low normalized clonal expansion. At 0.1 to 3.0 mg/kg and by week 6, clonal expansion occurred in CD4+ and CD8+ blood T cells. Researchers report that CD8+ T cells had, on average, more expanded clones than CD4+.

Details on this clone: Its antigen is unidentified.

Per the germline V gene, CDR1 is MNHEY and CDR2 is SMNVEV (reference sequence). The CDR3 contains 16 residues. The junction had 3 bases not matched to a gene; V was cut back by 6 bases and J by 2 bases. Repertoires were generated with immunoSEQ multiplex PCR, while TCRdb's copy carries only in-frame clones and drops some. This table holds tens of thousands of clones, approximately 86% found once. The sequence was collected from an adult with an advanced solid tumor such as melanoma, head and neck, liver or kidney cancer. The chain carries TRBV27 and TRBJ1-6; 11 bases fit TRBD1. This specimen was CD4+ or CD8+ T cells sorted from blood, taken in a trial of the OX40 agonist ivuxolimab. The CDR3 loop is CASSRTGGPYNSPLHF. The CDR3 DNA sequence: TGTGCCAGCAGCCGGACAGGGGGCCCCTATAATTCACCCCTCCACTTT.